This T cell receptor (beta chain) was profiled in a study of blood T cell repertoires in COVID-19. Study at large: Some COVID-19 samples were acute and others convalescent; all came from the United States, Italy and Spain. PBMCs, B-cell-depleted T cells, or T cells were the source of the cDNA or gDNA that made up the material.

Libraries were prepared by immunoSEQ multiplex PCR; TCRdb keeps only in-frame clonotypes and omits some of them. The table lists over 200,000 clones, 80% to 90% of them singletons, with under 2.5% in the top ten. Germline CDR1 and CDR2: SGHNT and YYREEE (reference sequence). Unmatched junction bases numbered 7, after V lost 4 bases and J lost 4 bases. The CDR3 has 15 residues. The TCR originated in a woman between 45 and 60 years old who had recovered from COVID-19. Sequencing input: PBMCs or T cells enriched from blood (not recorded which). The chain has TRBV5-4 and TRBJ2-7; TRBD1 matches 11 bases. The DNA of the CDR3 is TGTGCCAGCAGCGACGCTGGGACAGGGGGATACGAGCAGTACTTC. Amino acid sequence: CASSDAGTGGYEQYF.